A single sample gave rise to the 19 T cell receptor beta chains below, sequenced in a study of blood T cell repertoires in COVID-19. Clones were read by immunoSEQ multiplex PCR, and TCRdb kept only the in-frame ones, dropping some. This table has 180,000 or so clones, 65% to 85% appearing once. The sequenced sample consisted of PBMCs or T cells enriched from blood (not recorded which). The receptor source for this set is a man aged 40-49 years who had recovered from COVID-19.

The CDR3 is CASSLGQNYGYTF. Written as DNA, the CDR3 is TGTGCCAGCAGCTTAGGGCAGAACTATGGCTACACCTTC. The chain couples TRBV7-8 to TRBJ1-2; D remains unclear. V was clipped by 1 base and J by 2 bases, with 5 bases between them. Germline V gives CDR1 SGHVS, CDR2 FQNEAQ. The CDR3 runs 13 residues.

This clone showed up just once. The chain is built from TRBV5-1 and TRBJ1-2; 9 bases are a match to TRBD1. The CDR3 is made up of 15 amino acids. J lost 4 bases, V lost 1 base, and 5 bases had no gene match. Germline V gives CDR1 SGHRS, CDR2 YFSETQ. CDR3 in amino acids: CASSLRGQGSYGYTF. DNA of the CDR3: TGCGCCAGCAGCTTGAGAGGACAGGGGAGCTATGGCTACACCTTC.

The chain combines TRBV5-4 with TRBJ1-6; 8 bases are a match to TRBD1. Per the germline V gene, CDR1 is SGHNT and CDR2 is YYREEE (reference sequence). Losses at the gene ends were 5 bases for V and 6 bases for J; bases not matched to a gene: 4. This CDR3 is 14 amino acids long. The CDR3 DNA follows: TGTGCCAGCAGTTGGACAGGGAGTAATTCACCCCTCCACTTT. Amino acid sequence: CASSWTGSNSPLHF.

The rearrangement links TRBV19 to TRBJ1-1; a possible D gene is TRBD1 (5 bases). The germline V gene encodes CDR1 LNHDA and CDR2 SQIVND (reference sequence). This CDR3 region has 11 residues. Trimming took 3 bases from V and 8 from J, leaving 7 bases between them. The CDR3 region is CASSIRQEAFF. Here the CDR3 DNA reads TGTGCCAGTAGTATCAGACAGGAAGCTTTCTTT.

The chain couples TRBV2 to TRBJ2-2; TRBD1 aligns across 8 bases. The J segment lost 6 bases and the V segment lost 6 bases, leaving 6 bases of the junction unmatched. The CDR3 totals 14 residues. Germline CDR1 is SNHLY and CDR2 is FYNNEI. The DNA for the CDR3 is TGTGCCAGCAGCCTAAAACAGGGGGCCGGGGAGCTGTTTTTT. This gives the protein CASSLKQGAGELFF.

The CDR3 DNA sequence: TGTGCCAGCAGTTTACAGGGGAATGGCTACACCTTC. Translation: CASSLQGNGYTF. V usage is TRBV6-2 or TRBV6-3 and J usage is TRBJ1-2, with 7 bases fitting TRBD1. Unmatched junction bases numbered 2, after V lost 4 bases and J lost 6 bases. The germline gives CDR1 MNHEY, CDR2 SVGEGT. This CDR3 comprises 12 residues.

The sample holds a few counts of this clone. Written as DNA, the CDR3 is TGCAGCGGGTGGGGGGACGGTGATGAAAAACTGTTTTTT. Its translation: CSGWGDGDEKLFF. The chain combines TRBV29-1 with TRBJ1-4; D is possibly TRBD1 (5 bases). The germline V gene encodes CDR1 SQVTM and CDR2 ANQGSEA. This CDR3 region has 13 residues. Trimming stripped 7 bases from V and 6 bases from J, with 15 bases between.

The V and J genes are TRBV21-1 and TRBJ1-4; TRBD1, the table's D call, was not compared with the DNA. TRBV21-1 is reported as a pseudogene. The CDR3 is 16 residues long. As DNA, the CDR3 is TGTGCCAGCAGCAAGGGAAAGGGGTCGGCTAATGAAAAACTGTTTTTT. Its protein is CASSKGKGSANEKLFF.

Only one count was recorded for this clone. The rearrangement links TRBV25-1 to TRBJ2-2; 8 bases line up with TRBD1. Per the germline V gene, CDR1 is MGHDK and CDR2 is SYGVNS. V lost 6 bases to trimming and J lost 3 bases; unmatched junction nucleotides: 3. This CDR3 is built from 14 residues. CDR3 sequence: CASRDRVDTGELFF. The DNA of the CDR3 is TGTGCCAGCAGGGACAGGGTTGACACCGGGGAGCTGTTTTTT.

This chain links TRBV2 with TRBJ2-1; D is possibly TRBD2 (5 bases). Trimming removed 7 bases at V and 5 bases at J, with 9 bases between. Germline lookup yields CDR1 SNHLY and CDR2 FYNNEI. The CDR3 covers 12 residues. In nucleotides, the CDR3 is TGTGCCAGCAAACCGGGGAACAATGAGCAGTTCTTC. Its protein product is CASKPGNNEQFF.

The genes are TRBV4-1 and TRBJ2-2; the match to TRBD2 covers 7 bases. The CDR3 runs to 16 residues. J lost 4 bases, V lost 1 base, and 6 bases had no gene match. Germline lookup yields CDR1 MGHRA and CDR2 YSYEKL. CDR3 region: CASSQASGGSTGELFF. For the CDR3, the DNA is TGCGCCAGCAGCCAAGCCTCGGGGGGAAGCACCGGGGAGCTGTTTTTT.

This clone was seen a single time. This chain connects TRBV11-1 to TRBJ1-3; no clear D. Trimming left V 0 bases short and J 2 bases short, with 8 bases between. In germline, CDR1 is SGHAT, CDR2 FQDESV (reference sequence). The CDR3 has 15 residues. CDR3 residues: CASSLAQEAGNTIYF. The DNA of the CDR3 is TGTGCCAGCAGCTTAGCCCAGGAGGCTGGAAACACCATATATTTT.

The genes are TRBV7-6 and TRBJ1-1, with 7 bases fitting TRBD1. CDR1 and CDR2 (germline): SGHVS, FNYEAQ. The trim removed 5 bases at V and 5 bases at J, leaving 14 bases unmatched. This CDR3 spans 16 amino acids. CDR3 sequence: CASSRTGAPRGTEAFF. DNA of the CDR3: TGTGCCAGCAGCCGAACAGGGGCCCCCCGAGGAACTGAAGCTTTCTTT.

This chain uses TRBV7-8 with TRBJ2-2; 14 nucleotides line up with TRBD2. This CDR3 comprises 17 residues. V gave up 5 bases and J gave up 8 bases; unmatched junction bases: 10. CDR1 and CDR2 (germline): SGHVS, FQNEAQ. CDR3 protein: CASSMRTSGGPAGELFF. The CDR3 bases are TGTGCCAGCAGCATGCGGACTAGCGGGGGGCCGGCGGGGGAGCTGTTTTTT.

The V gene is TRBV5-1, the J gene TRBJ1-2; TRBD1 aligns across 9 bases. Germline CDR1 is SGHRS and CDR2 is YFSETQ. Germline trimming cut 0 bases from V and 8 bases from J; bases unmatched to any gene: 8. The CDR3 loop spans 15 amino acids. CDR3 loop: CASSLGPDRGKGYTF. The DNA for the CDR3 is TGCGCCAGCAGCTTGGGACCGGACAGGGGTAAGGGCTACACCTTC.

CDR3 residues: CASSIGQGTYGYTF. DNA of the CDR3: TGTGCCAGTAGTATTGGACAGGGAACATATGGCTACACCTTC. The chain employs TRBV19 and TRBJ1-2, with 8 bases fitting TRBD1. Trimming cost V 3 bases and J 5 bases; bases outside gene matches: 5. This CDR3 contains 14 residues. Germline V gene data show CDR1 as LNHDA and CDR2 as SQIVND (reference sequence).

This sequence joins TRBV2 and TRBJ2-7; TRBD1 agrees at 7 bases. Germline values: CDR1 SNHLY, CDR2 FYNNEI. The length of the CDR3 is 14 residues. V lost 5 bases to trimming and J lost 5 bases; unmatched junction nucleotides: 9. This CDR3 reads CASSSYRGTDEQYF. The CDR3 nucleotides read TGTGCCAGCAGTTCCTACAGGGGTACCGACGAGCAGTACTTC.

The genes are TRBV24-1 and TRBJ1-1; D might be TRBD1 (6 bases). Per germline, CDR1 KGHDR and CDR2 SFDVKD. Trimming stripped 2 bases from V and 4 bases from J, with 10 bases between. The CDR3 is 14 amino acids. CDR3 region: CATSDSTGSTEAFF. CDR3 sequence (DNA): TGTGCCACCAGTGATTCAACAGGGAGCACTGAAGCTTTCTTT.

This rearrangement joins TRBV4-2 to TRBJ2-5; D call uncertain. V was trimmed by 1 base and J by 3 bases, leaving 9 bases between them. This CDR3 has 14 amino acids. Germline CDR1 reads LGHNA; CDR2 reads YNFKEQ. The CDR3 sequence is CASSQGDSEETQYF. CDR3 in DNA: TGTGCCAGCAGCCAAGGAGATTCCGAAGAGACCCAGTACTTC.